A single sample gave rise to the 17 T cell receptor beta chains below, sequenced in a study of PD-1 blockade in classical Hodgkin lymphoma. The assay was immunoSEQ multiplex PCR, and TCRdb's table has in-frame clones only and misses some. Counted here are 90,000 to 120,000 clones, 80% to 90% occurring once; the ten biggest clones make up 20%. Exposure to brentuximab vedotin varied, and each patient had relapsed following autologous stem cell transplantation. Here the sequenced sample was peripheral blood mononuclear cells (PBMCs), taken before the second cycle of nivolumab. The receptor set was obtained from a human donor with classical Hodgkin lymphoma.

The chain couples TRBV4-1 to TRBJ2-5; 7 bases fit TRBD1. Looked up from germline, CDR1 is MGHRA and CDR2 is YSYEKL. The CDR3 has 16 amino acids. The V and J ends lost 2 bases and 2 bases, in that order; junction bases with no gene match: 8. As DNA, the CDR3 is TGCGCCAGCAGCCAACCCGGGACAGCCTTACAAGAGACCCAGTACTTC. Protein sequence: CASSQPGTALQETQYF.

V usage is TRBV29-1 and J usage is TRBJ1-2, with D possibly TRBD1 on 5 matching bases. The CDR3 sequence is 11 residues long. The germline CDR1 and CDR2 sequences are SQVTM and ANQGSEA. The CDR3 coding sequence is TGCAGATCAGGGATAGCCTATGGCTACACCTTC. Its protein product is CRSGIAYGYTF.

The chain employs TRBV18 and TRBJ2-2; 9 nucleotides align to TRBD1. The CDR3 covers 15 residues. Germline V gene data show CDR1 as KGHSH and CDR2 as LQKENI. The J segment lost 7 bases and the V segment lost 2 bases, leaving 5 bases of the junction unmatched. CDR3 DNA sequence: TGTGCCAGCTCACCAAGTGGACAGGGGAACGGGGAGCTGTTTTTT. The encoded protein is CASSPSGQGNGELFF.

The chain employs TRBV10-3 and TRBJ2-7, with a weak D call TRBD2 (5 bases). Trimming removed 7 bases from V and 0 bases from J, with 19 bases in between. The CDR3 is 16 residues long. Germline CDR1 ENHRY, CDR2 SYGVKD. CDR3 DNA: TGTGCCATCACCCCCTCGCGAGCGGCCCGCTCCTACGAGCAGTACTTC. Protein: CAITPSRAARSYEQYF.

V and J are TRBV14 and TRBJ2-6, with D uncertain. Germline V CDR1 and CDR2: SGHDN, FVKESK. This CDR3 has 15 amino acids. Trimming shortened V by 0 bases and J by 5 bases, and 8 bases separated the two germline ends. The CDR3 loop is CASSQDANRANVLTF. The DNA of the CDR3 is TGTGCCAGCAGCCAAGACGCGAATCGGGCCAACGTCCTGACTTTC. Based on the CDR3 plus reference TRBV14 and TRBJ2-6, the full variable domain is EAGVTQFPSHSVIEKGQTVTLRCDPISGHDNLYWYRRVMGKEIKFLLHFVKESKQDESGMPNNRFLAERTGGTYSTLKVQPAELEDSGVYFCASSQDANRANVLTFGAGSRLTVL.

This clone has just one count. This chain uses TRBV21-1 with TRBJ2-5; the table's D call of TRBD2 was not tested on the DNA. TRBV21-1 is a pseudogene. The CDR3 loop spans 14 amino acids. The CDR3 region is CASSKAQLQETQYF. The CDR3 nucleotides read TGTGCCAGCAGCAAAGCACAACTACAAGAGACCCAGTACTTC.

This chain links TRBV29-1 with TRBJ2-7, with no clear D. The CDR3 loop spans 12 amino acids. CDR1 and CDR2 (germline): SQVTM, ANQGSEA. Trimming removed 4 bases at V and 0 bases at J, with 7 bases between. The CDR3 sequence: CSVGGYSYEQYF. Written as DNA, the CDR3 is TGCAGCGTTGGCGGCTACTCCTACGAGCAGTACTTC.

This chain links TRBV5-1 with TRBJ2-1, with TRBD2 identical over 8 bases. Losses at the gene ends were 2 bases for V and 4 bases for J; bases not matched to a gene: 8. The germline CDR1 and CDR2 sequences are SGHRS and YFSETQ. The CDR3 runs to 16 residues. The CDR3 is CASSFVSGSVYNEQFF. CDR3 in DNA: TGCGCCAGCAGCTTTGTGAGCGGGAGTGTTTACAATGAGCAGTTCTTC.

The rearrangement joins TRBV30 to TRBJ2-4; weak D call: TRBD2 (5 bases). This CDR3 contains 13 residues. Trimming removed 8 bases from V and 9 bases from J, with 20 bases in between. Germline loops: CDR1 GTSNPN, CDR2 SVGIG (reference sequence). The CDR3 DNA reads TGTGCCGGAGGATCTAGCCTCGGTGGCATTCAGTACTTC. The encoded protein is CAGGSSLGGIQYF.

The rearrangement uses TRBV30 and TRBJ1-1, with D perhaps matching TRBD1 (6 bases). The CDR3 has 15 residues. The V and J ends lost 3 bases and 3 bases respectively, with 17 bases between them. The germline CDR1 and CDR2 sequences are GTSNPN and SVGIG (reference sequence). For the CDR3, the DNA is TGTGCCTGGAGCCTATCGGACAGACTCTACACTGAAGCTTTCTTT. Translating it yields CAWSLSDRLYTEAFF.

J is TRBJ2-1 and V is TRBV5-4; unclear D gene. Between the trimmed V and J ends, which lost 3 bases and 5 bases, there was a span of 6 bases. Germline V CDR1 and CDR2: SGHNT, YYREEE (reference sequence). This CDR3 comprises 12 residues. CDR3 nucleotide sequence: TGTGCCAGCAGCTCGCCAGACAATGAGCAGTTCTTC. It codes for CASSSPDNEQFF. Full variable domain (outside the CDR3, taken from reference TRBV5-4 and TRBJ2-1): ETGVTQSPTHLIKTRGQQVTLRCSSQSGHNTVSWYQQALGQGPQFIFQYYREEENGRGNFPPRFSGLQFPNYSSELNVNALELDDSALYLCASSSPDNEQFFGPGTRLTVL.

The V gene is TRBV28, the J gene TRBJ1-5; D unclear. The CDR3 has 15 amino acids. V was clipped by 2 bases and J by 0 bases, with 8 bases between them. Per germline, CDR1 MDHEN and CDR2 SYDVKM. The CDR3 region is CASSLGTVSNQPQHF. DNA for the CDR3: TGTGCCAGCAGTTTAGGTACAGTTAGCAATCAGCCCCAGCATTTT. The complete variable domain, with remaining parts taken from reference TRBV28 and TRBJ1-5, reads DVKVTQSSRYLVKRTGEKVFLECVQDMDHENMFWYRQDPGLGLRLIYFSYDVKMKEKGDIPEGYSVSREKKERFSLILESASTNQTSMYLCASSLGTVSNQPQHFGDGTRLSIL.

J is TRBJ2-2 and V is TRBV7-2; D unresolved. Per the germline V gene, CDR1 is SGHTA and CDR2 is FQGNSA. The CDR3 is made up of 12 amino acids. V was trimmed by 1 base and J by 7 bases, leaving 4 bases between them. CDR3 sequence (DNA): TGTGCCAGCAGCTTAGAAGTCGGGGAGCTGTTTTTT. As protein: CASSLEVGELFF.

The chain is built from TRBV2 and TRBJ1-2; TRBD1 might be the D (6 bases). The CDR3 is 15 residues long. Germline CDR1 and CDR2: SNHLY and FYNNEI. The ends were cut back, 6 bases at V and 0 bases at J, with 14 bases in the middle. The CDR3 DNA is TGTGCCAGCAGGACCGACAGGCCCGCTAACTATGGCTACACCTTC. This codes for CASRTDRPANYGYTF.

The gene calls are TRBV30 and TRBJ1-3; D is unresolved. Between the trimmed V and J ends, which lost 2 bases and 0 bases, there was a span of 8 bases. The length of the CDR3 is 14 residues. Germline CDR1 GTSNPN, CDR2 SVGIG (reference sequence). The CDR3: CAWSITSSGNTIYF. CDR3 bases: TGTGCCTGGAGTATAACCTCCTCTGGAAACACCATATATTTT.

The V gene is TRBV7-2, the J gene TRBJ2-7; 8 bases are shared with TRBD1. V trimming: 5 bases; J trimming: 8 bases; junction bases outside the gene matches: 11. The CDR3 covers 14 residues. Looked up from germline, CDR1 is SGHTA and CDR2 is FQGNSA. The CDR3 DNA reads as TGTGCCAGCAGCCCCACCACCCAGGGGGCCAAGCAGTACTTC. This encodes CASSPTTQGAKQYF.

The J gene is TRBJ2-7, the V gene TRBV6-5; D ambiguous. V lost 7 bases and J lost 7, with 11 bases in between. The V gene's germline CDR1 is MNHEY and CDR2 SVGAGI. The CDR3 length is 11 residues. Here the CDR3 DNA reads TGTGCCAGCACCGATGTGGGGGAGCAGTACTTC. Translation gives CASTDVGEQYF.